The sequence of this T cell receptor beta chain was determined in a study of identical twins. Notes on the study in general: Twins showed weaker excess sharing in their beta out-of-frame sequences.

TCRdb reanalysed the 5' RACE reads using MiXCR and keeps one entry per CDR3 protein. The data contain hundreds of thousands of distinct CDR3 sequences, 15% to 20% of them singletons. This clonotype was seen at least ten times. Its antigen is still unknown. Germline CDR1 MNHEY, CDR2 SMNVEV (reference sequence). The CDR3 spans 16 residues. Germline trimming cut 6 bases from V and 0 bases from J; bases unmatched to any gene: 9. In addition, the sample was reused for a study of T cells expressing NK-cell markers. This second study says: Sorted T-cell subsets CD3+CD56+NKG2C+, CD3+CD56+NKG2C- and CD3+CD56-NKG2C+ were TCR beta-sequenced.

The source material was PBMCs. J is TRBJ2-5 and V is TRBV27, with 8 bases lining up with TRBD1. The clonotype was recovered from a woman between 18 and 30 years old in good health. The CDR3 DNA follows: TGTGCCAGCAGGAAATTAACAGGGGGGTACCAAGAGACCCAGTACTTC. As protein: CASRKLTGGYQETQYF.